This TCR beta chain stems from a study of untreated major depressive disorder. Study-level points and caveats: Differences in TRBV25-01 and TRBV02-01 usage did not reach significance.

Controls lacked current or lifetime mood disorder and scored 5 or less on depressive symptoms. Donors lacked major illness, comorbidities, regular medication, drug use, or heavy drinking. Blood, 25 to 30 ml, was drawn into EDTA tubes. Libraries were prepared by immunoSEQ multiplex PCR; TCRdb keeps only in-frame clonotypes and omits some of them. The data hold almost 20,000 clones, with 70% to 90% observed a single time. The CDR3 length is 14 residues. The V and J ends lost 3 bases and 6 bases, in that order; junction bases with no gene match: 5. Germline CDR1 and CDR2: MGHRA and YSYEKL. Note on this clone: Its cognate antigen is unknown. The sample contains more than one DNA sequence encoding this CDR3.

This rearrangement joins TRBV4-1 to TRBJ2-7, with 10 bases fitting TRBD1. The sequence derives from a woman younger than 45 in good health. Sequencing used CD4+ T cells from PBMCs. The CDR3 reads CASSHPGTGVEQYF. In DNA form, the CDR3 reads TGCGCCAGCAGCCATCCAGGGACAGGGGTCGAGCAGTACTTC.